The table lists the clone carrying this TCR beta chain with a few counts. Trimming removed 3 bases from V and 6 bases from J; junction bases left unmatched: 9. CDR1 MNHEY and CDR2 SMNVEV come from the germline V gene (reference sequence). The CDR3 is 16 residues long. The data stem from a study of T cells after somatic rescue of genetic block. The data were produced by immunoSEQ multiplex PCR, yet TCRdb's version contains in-frame clones alone and is incomplete. This sample has 12,000 to 15,000 clones, with about two thirds found just once. Material: peripheral blood mononuclear cells (PBMCs). The rearrangement joins TRBV27 to TRBJ2-1; 9 bases are shared with TRBD2. This clonotype was obtained from a boy aged 10-17 years. The CDR3 region is CASSFWASGDRNEQFF. CDR3 nucleotides: TGTGCCAGCAGTTTCTGGGCTAGCGGGGACCGCAATGAGCAGTTCTTC.